A selection of T cell receptor beta chains follows, all from one sample in a study of T cell responses to AZD1222 COVID-19 vaccine. Using immunoSEQ multiplex PCR, the repertoire was profiled, and TCRdb retains in-frame clones only, with some absent. Of about 180,000 clones detected, 85% to 95% appear once; the ten largest clones hold about 2.5%. The sequencing here drew on peripheral blood, taken on day 0 of AZD1222 vaccination. These receptors were obtained from an adult in good health. Both conserved end residues are part of each CDR3. D genes are given only for firm matches. Size is stated for part of the rows, as once, few or many counts, or as a class when the clone is expanded.

>-|TRBV11-2|TRBJ1-2|-|11
TGTGCCAGCAGCTTAAACAGGGACTACACCTTC
CASSLNRDYTF
>TRBD2|TRBV4-1|TRBJ2-5|-|17
TGCGCCAGCAGCCAAAACTTAGCGGGAGTTGGAAGAGAGACCCAGTACTTC
CASSQNLAGVGRETQYF
>-|TRBV19|TRBJ2-4|once|19
TGTGCCAGTAGTATAGTTTTGTCCGGAAGCTACCTAGCCAAAAACATTCAGTACTTC
CASSIVLSGSYLAKNIQYF
>TRBD1|TRBV29-1|TRBJ1-2|-|13
TGCAGCGGATACGCCGGGACAGGGGAGAGCTACACCTTC
CSGYAGTGESYTF
>-|TRBV28|TRBJ2-2|once|14
TGTGCCAGCGCCATCAGCGGGAACACCGGGGAGCTGTTTTTT
CASAISGNTGELFF
>TRBD2|TRBV7-8|TRBJ2-1|-|18
TGTGCCAGCAGCTTCGGGTCTAGCGGCTACCTCTCCTACAATGAGCAGTTCTTC
CASSFGSSGYLSYNEQFF
>-|TRBV7-9|TRBJ1-6|-|15
TGTGCCAGCAGGGAAGCGGGACCGCCGAATTCACCCCTCCACTTT
CASREAGPPNSPLHF
>TRBD1|TRBV5-8|TRBJ2-1|few|16
TGTGCCAGCAGTTTCAGGGGGCTAGGGTCCTACAATGAGCAGTTCTTC
CASSFRGLGSYNEQFF
>-|TRBV21-1|TRBJ1-5|-|15
TGTGCCAGCAGCAAAGACAGGGTTGTATGTCAGCCCCAGCATTTT
CASSKDRVVCQPQHF
>TRBD2|TRBV5-4|TRBJ2-2|-|16
TGTGCCAGCAGCCCGGTAGCGGGAGCAGGGACCGGGGAGCTGTTTTTT
CASSPVAGAGTGELFF
>TRBD1|TRBV7-9|TRBJ1-2|-|15
TGTGCCAGCAGCCCAAGGGAACAGGGGGGTAATGGCTACACCTTC
CASSPREQGGNGYTF
>TRBD1|TRBV6-5|TRBJ1-1|-|15
TGTGCCAGCAGTCCGGGACAGGGGGAGAACACTGAAGCTTTCTTT
CASSPGQGENTEAFF
>TRBD1|TRBV18|TRBJ2-3|-|14
TGTGCCAGCTCGACCGGACAGGGGGCAGATACGCAGTATTTT
CASSTGQGADTQYF
>-|TRBV9|TRBJ1-3|-|16
TGTGCCAGCAGCGTAGAGGCAGGTGCCTCTGGAAACACCATATATTTT
CASSVEAGASGNTIYF
>-|TRBV10-3|TRBJ1-4|-|13
TGTGCCATCAGTGGGGTATCCGATGAAAAACTGTTTTTT
CAISGVSDEKLFF
>TRBD1|TRBV4-1|TRBJ2-7|-|15
TGCGCCAGCAGCCAACGGGACAGGGCATCCTACGAGCAGTACTTC
CASSQRDRASYEQYF
>-|TRBV21-1|TRBJ2-7|-|15
TGTGCCAGCAGCAAAAACGTCTTCACTTCCTACGAGCAGTACTTC
CASSKNVFTSYEQYF
>-|TRBV7-2|TRBJ1-6|-|12
TGTGCCAGCAGCCTCCTGGGTTCACCCCTCCACTTT
CASSLLGSPLHF
>-|TRBV2|TRBJ1-1|-|14
TGTGCCAGCAACCTGAAGTTAGGGGGCACTGAAGCTTTCTTT
CASNLKLGGTEAFF
>-|TRBV7-9|TRBJ2-5|once|14
TGTGCCAGCAGCTTAGACAGGACCCAAGAGACCCAGTACTTC
CASSLDRTQETQYF
>-|TRBV7-2|TRBJ1-1|-|14
TGTGCCAGCAGCTTAGAACCGTTAGGCACTGAAGCTTTCTTT
CASSLEPLGTEAFF
>TRBD1|TRBV20-1|TRBJ2-1|-|16
TGCAGTGCTAGTCCCCAAGGGACAGCGGCCAGAAATGAGCAGTTCTTC
CSASPQGTAARNEQFF
>-|TRBV27|TRBJ2-1|-|15
TGTGCCAGCAGTTCCCTAGGACGGTCCTACAATGAGCAGTTCTTC
CASSSLGRSYNEQFF
>-|TRBV3-1/TRBV3-2|TRBJ2-1|-|14
TGTGCCAGCAGCCCATTGACAGGTTCGAATGAGCAGTTCTTC
CASSPLTGSNEQFF
>-|TRBV6-6|TRBJ2-3|-|15
TGTGCCAGCAGTCCCATGCGGATGTACACAGATACGCAGTATTTT
CASSPMRMYTDTQYF
>-|TRBV27|TRBJ1-4|once|15
TGTGCCAGCAGCCGTGGGATCTTTACAAATGAAAAACTGTTTTTT
CASSRGIFTNEKLFF
>TRBD1|TRBV9|TRBJ1-1|-|16
TGTGCCAGCAGCGGTCGAGGACAGGGAACATGGACTGAAGCTTTCTTT
CASSGRGQGTWTEAFF
>TRBD1|TRBV5-1|TRBJ2-7|once|14
TGCGCCAGCAGCCTCGGGACAGGCGTCTACGAGCAGTACTTC
CASSLGTGVYEQYF
>-|TRBV2|TRBJ1-1|-|14
TGTGCCAGCAGTGGATTAGGCCTTAGCGCTGAAGCTTTCTTT
CASSGLGLSAEAFF
>TRBD1|TRBV19|TRBJ2-7|-|14
TGTGCCAGTAGCCGGGACAGGGTAACCTACGAGCAGTACTTC
CASSRDRVTYEQYF
>-|TRBV10-1|TRBJ2-2|-|12
TGCGCCAGCAGTGAGGCGGGCGGGGAGCTGTTTTTT
CASSEAGGELFF
>TRBD2|TRBV6-1|TRBJ2-1|few|17
TGTGCCAGCAGTGAGCCAGTGGGGGGAGGGTTCGACAATGAGCAGTTCTTC
CASSEPVGGGFDNEQFF
>TRBD2|TRBV5-4|TRBJ2-7|-|16
TGTGCCAGCAGCTTGGCCACCGCGGGAGGCCCCTACGAGCAGTACTTC
CASSLATAGGPYEQYF